This is a list of T cell receptor beta chains from one sample in a study of PD-L1 blockade in urothelial cancer. Produced via immunoSEQ multiplex PCR; TCRdb's table is partial and in-frame only. This table has 30,000 to 40,000 clones, roughly 92% appearing once. Sequenced material: PBMCs, taken around atezolizumab (anti-PD-L1) treatment. Receptors were obtained from a woman aged 60-70 years with urothelial cancer. Each CDR3 is given with its conserved first and last residue. A D gene is named only where the DNA matches it firmly. The size entry is marked missing in some rows and otherwise reads once, few, many or a size class.

V gene	J gene	clone size	D gene	CDR3 length	CDR3 DNA	CDR3 protein
TRBV28	TRBJ2-1	.	TRBD1	15	TGTGCCACCCTAGGGGGAGGACAGGGAAGCAATGAGCAGTTCTTC	CATLGGGQGSNEQFF
TRBV9	TRBJ1-2	.	TRBD1	16	TGTGCCAGCAGCGCCGAGAGCAGGGGGCGAAACTATGGCTACACCTTC	CASSAESRGRNYGYTF
TRBV6-1	TRBJ2-6	.	.	17	TGTGCCAGCAGTGAAGCTTCAGGGAAGTCTGGGGCCAACGTCCTGACTTTC	CASSEASGKSGANVLTF
TRBV19	TRBJ1-5	.	.	15	TGTGCCAGTAGTATAGGGAACAGCATTCTACAGCCCCAGCATTTT	CASSIGNSILQPQHF
TRBV28	TRBJ2-7	.	TRBD2	14	TGTGCCAGCAGTCCCCGGACTAGCGTCTACGAGCAGTACTTC	CASSPRTSVYEQYF
TRBV4-1	TRBJ2-2	.	TRBD2	19	TGCGCCAGCAGCCAAGCGGGACTAGCGGGGGGAGGGGACACCGGGGAGCTGTTTTTT	CASSQAGLAGGGDTGELFF
TRBV7-2	TRBJ2-1	.	.	14	TGTGCCAGCAGCCCCAGGGCGGGGATCAATGAGCAGTTCTTC	CASSPRAGINEQFF
TRBV5-1	TRBJ1-2	.	.	14	TGCGCCAGCAGAGCAGGGTATTACGGCTATGGCTACACCTTC	CASRAGYYGYGYTF
TRBV28	TRBJ2-5	.	TRBD2	15	TGTGCCAGCAGTTTCCGACTAGCGGGTAAAGAGACCCAGTACTTC	CASSFRLAGKETQYF
TRBV11-2	TRBJ2-3	.	.	13	TGTGCCAGCAGCCCGGGGTTATCGGATACGCAGTATTTT	CASSPGLSDTQYF
TRBV19	TRBJ2-2	.	TRBD2	17	TGTGCCAGTAGTAAAACGACTAGCGATCAGAACACCGGGGAGCTGTTTTTT	CASSKTTSDQNTGELFF
TRBV4-3	TRBJ2-3	.	TRBD2	15	TGCGCCAGCAGCCAAGTAGGGAGGGGCACAGATACGCAGTATTTT	CASSQVGRGTDTQYF
TRBV7-2	TRBJ2-5	.	TRBD2	16	TGTGCCAGCAGCCTGGTGGGGGAGGGAAAACAAGAGACCCAGTACTTC	CASSLVGEGKQETQYF
TRBV6-5	TRBJ1-3	.	TRBD1	15	TGTGCCAGCAGTCCGGACAGGGGGCCCGGAAACACCATATATTTT	CASSPDRGPGNTIYF
TRBV27	TRBJ1-2	once	.	16	TGTGCCAGCAGTCCCCTTTTCAGGGAAAGCTGGCGTGGCTACACCTTC	CASSPLFRESWRGYTF
TRBV28	TRBJ2-2	.	TRBD1	16	TGTGCCAGCAGCTTACTCCCGGGACAGGGCGGCGGGGAGCTGTTTTTT	CASSLLPGQGGGELFF
TRBV2	TRBJ1-5	few	.	14	TGTGCCAGCAGGAAAGACAATAGCAATCAGCCCCAGCATTTT	CASRKDNSNQPQHF
TRBV4-1	TRBJ2-1	.	.	13	TGCGCCAGCAGCCAAGACGCGCGGGATGAGCAGTTCTTC	CASSQDARDEQFF
TRBV28	TRBJ2-7	.	.	13	TGTGCCAGCCGGGACTCACGAACCTACGAGCAGTACTTC	CASRDSRTYEQYF
TRBV28	TRBJ2-5	.	.	10	TGTGCCAGCAGTTCTGAGACCCAGTACTTC	CASSSETQYF
TRBV19	TRBJ1-1	.	.	15	TGTGCCAGTAGTCCCCATCTGACCCGGGAGTCCGAAGCTTTCTTT	CASSPHLTRESEAFF
TRBV18	TRBJ2-7	.	.	14	TGTGCCAGCTCACCATTCCTGGACAGAGACGAGCAGTACTTC	CASSPFLDRDEQYF
TRBV7-8	TRBJ2-5	.	.	15	TGTGCCAGCAGCTCCAACCGACAGTTGTGGGAGACCCAGTACTTC	CASSSNRQLWETQYF
TRBV28	TRBJ1-2	.	TRBD1	13	TGTGCCAGCAGGATTTGGACAGGGGATGGCTACACCTTC	CASRIWTGDGYTF
TRBV6-1	TRBJ1-1	.	.	11	TGTGCCAGCAGTCGTTCTACTGAAGCTTTCTTT	CASSRSTEAFF
TRBV6-5	TRBJ2-7	.	.	13	TGTGCCAGCAGTGGGGGGGGACACTACGAGCAGTACTTC	CASSGGGHYEQYF
TRBV2	TRBJ2-5	once	TRBD2	16	TGTGCCAGCAGTCCCTTGTTGCCTAGCGGGGTTGGGACCCAGTACTTC	CASSPLLPSGVGTQYF
TRBV19	TRBJ1-3	once	TRBD1	19	TGTGCCAGTAGTATAGGATCAGGGGGCCAGGATTCATCTGGAAACACCATATATTTT	CASSIGSGGQDSSGNTIYF
TRBV29-1	TRBJ1-2	.	.	12	TGCAGCGTTGATGTTACATTATCGGGCTACACCTTC	CSVDVTLSGYTF
TRBV9	TRBJ2-7	.	TRBD2	14	TGTGCCAGCAGCGCGGGAGGGCCTAGGTACGAGCAGTACTTC	CASSAGGPRYEQYF
TRBV11-2	TRBJ2-7	.	.	12	TGTGCCAGCAGCCCCAGCGTCTACGAGCAGTACTTC	CASSPSVYEQYF
TRBV4-1	TRBJ2-7	.	.	16	TGCGCCAGCAGCCACGGCCTAGTCCGGGGTCCCTCCGAGCAGTACTTC	CASSHGLVRGPSEQYF
TRBV7-9	TRBJ2-3	.	TRBD1	15	TGTGCCAGCAGCCTCCGGGACAGGGTGACAGATACGCAGTATTTT	CASSLRDRVTDTQYF
TRBV28	TRBJ2-2	.	TRBD1	16	TGTGCCAGCAGAAGAGCCGGGACAGGGGGTACCGGGGAGCTGTTTTTT	CASRRAGTGGTGELFF
TRBV28	TRBJ1-4	.	TRBD1	14	TGTGCCAGCAGGGCCGGGACAGGGTATGAAAAACTGTTTTTT	CASRAGTGYEKLFF
TRBV11-2	TRBJ2-7	.	TRBD2	14	TGTGCCAGCAGCCCCACTAGCGCACCCTACGAGCAGTACTTC	CASSPTSAPYEQYF
TRBV13	TRBJ2-5	.	TRBD2	16	TGTGCCAGCAGCTTACGGGGGAGGGCTTTCGTGGAGACCCAGTACTTC	CASSLRGRAFVETQYF
TRBV14	TRBJ2-5	.	.	14	TGTGCCAGCAGCCAATACGCCAGTCAAGAGACCCAGTACTTC	CASSQYASQETQYF
TRBV27	TRBJ2-7	.	.	18	TGTGCCAGCAGTTTATCGATACGGACAGCCTCCCACCATTACGAGCAGTACTTC	CASSLSIRTASHHYEQYF
TRBV2	TRBJ1-2	once	.	12	TGTGCCAGCAGACAAACAGGGATGGGCTACACCTTC	CASRQTGMGYTF
TRBV2	TRBJ1-2	.	TRBD1	15	TGTGCCAGCAGGGACAGGGGGCCAGGAAGACAAGGCTACACCTTC	CASRDRGPGRQGYTF
TRBV7-8	TRBJ2-1	.	.	17	TGTGCCAGCAGCTCCTCGGGCGGCACTCGGAGGGCCGATGAGCAGTTCTTC	CASSSSGGTRRADEQFF
TRBV28	TRBJ2-7	.	.	13	TGTGCCAGCAGCAGGGTAGGTGTTCTCGAGCAGTACTTC	CASSRVGVLEQYF
TRBV4-1	TRBJ2-7	.	.	13	TGCGCCAGCAGCCAAGTTACTTCCTACGAGCAGTACTTC	CASSQVTSYEQYF
TRBV18	TRBJ2-7	.	.	15	TGTGCCAGCTCACTTTCAGGAAAAGCCGACTACGAGCAGTACTTC	CASSLSGKADYEQYF
TRBV7-9	TRBJ2-2	few	TRBD2	15	TGTGCCAGCAGAGACGGACTAGCGGGGACCGGGGAGCTGTTTTTT	CASRDGLAGTGELFF